This paragraph covers one T cell receptor (beta chain) sequence. Its antigen is unknown. This sample is drawn from a study of OX40 agonist ivuxolimab in advanced cancers. Broader study findings: At 0.1 to 3.0 mg/kg, CD4+ and CD8+ blood T cells expanded clonally by week 6.

The CDR3 extends over 14 amino acids. The germline V and J ends were trimmed by 1 base and 6 bases, with 11 bases remaining between them. Germline loops: CDR1 MGHDK, CDR2 SYGVNS. Here immunoSEQ multiplex PCR was the method, and the copy in TCRdb shows in-frame clones only, minus some. Counted here are about 69,000 clones, under 90% occurring once; the ten biggest clones make up about 5.9%. This TCR was recovered from an adult with an advanced solid tumor such as melanoma, head and neck, liver or kidney cancer. This specimen was CD4+ or CD8+ T cells sorted from blood, taken in a trial of the OX40 agonist ivuxolimab. V usage is TRBV25-1 and J usage is TRBJ2-3; D remains unclear. The CDR3 DNA is TGTGCCAGCAGTGAATCTCCACCGCGGGATACGCAGTATTTT. Translating it yields CASSESPPRDTQYF.